This TCR beta chain was identified in a study of OX40 agonist ivuxolimab in advanced cancers. Produced via immunoSEQ multiplex PCR; TCRdb's table is partial and in-frame only. Of approximately 74,000 clones listed, roughly four fifths are singletons. About this clone itself: The antigen is undetermined.

The study's findings and limits: The average count of expanded clones was higher among CD8+ T cells than among CD4+.

Researchers took blood at baseline, on cycle 4 day 1, and on cycle 7 day 1. The material was CD4+ or CD8+ T cells sorted from blood, obtained in a trial of the OX40 agonist ivuxolimab. This receptor was obtained from an adult with an advanced solid tumor such as melanoma, head and neck, liver or kidney cancer.

For the CDR3, the DNA is TGTGCCAGCAGTTATCTGCGTAATCAGCCCCAGCATTTT. It yields the protein CASSYLRNQPQHF. V and J are TRBV6-5 and TRBJ1-5; D gene unclear. Germline loops: CDR1 MNHEY, CDR2 SVGAGI. Trimming removed 3 bases at V and 4 bases at J, with 7 bases between. This CDR3 is 13 amino acids long.